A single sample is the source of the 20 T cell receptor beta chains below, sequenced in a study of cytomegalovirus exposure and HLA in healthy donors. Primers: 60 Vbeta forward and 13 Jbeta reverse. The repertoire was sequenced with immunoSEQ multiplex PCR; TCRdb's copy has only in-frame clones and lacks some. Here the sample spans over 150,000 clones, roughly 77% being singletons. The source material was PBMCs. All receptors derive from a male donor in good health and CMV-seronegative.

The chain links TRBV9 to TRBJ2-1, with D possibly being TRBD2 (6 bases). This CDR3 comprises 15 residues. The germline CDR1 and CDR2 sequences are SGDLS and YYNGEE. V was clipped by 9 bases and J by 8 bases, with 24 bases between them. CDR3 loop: CAINPRRRAGHEQFF. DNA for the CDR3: TGTGCCATCAACCCCCGGCGGAGGGCCGGCCATGAGCAGTTCTTC.

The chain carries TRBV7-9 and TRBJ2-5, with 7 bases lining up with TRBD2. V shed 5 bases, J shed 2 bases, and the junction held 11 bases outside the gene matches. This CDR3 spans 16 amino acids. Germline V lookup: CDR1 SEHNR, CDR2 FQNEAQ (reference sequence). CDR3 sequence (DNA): TGTGCCAGCAGCCATAGTGTCACTAGCGCACAAGAGACCCAGTACTTC. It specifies CASSHSVTSAQETQYF.

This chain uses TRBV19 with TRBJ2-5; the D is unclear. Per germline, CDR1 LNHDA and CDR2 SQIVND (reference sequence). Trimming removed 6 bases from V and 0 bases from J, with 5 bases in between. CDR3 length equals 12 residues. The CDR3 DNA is TGTGCCAGTAGCCAAAACCAAGAGACCCAGTACTTC. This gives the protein CASSQNQETQYF.

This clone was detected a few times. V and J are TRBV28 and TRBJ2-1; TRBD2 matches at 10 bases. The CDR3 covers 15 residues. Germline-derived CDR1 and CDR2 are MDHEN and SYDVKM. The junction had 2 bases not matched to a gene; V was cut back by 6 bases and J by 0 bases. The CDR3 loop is CASRPSGSSYNEQFF. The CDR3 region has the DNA TGTGCCAGCAGACCTAGCGGGAGCTCCTACAATGAGCAGTTCTTC.

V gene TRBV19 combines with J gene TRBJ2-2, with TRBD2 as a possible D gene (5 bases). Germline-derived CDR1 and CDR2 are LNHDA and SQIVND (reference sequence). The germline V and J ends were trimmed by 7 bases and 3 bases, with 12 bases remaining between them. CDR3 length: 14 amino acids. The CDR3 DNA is TGTGCCAGTATCCCCGGACTGTACACCGGGGAGCTGTTTTTT. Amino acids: CASIPGLYTGELFF.

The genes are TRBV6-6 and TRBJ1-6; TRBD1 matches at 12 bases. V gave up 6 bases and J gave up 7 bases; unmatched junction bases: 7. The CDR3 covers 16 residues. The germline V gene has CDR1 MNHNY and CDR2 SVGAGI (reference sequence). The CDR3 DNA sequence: TGTGCCAGCAGAGAGGGACAGGGGGCGCGAAATTCACCCCTCCACTTT. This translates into CASREGQGARNSPLHF.

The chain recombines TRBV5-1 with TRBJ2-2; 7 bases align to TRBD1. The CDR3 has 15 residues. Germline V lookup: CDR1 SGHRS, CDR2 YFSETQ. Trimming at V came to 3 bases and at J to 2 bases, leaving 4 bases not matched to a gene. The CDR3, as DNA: TGCGCCAGCAGCTCATGGACAGGAAACACCGGGGAGCTGTTTTTT. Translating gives CASSSWTGNTGELFF.

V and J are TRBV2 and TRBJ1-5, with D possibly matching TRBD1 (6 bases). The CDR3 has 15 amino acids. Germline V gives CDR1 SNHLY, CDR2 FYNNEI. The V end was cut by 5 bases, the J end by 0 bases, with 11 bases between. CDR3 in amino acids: CASSLTGLSNQPQHF. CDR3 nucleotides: TGTGCCAGCAGTCTGACAGGACTTAGCAATCAGCCCCAGCATTTT. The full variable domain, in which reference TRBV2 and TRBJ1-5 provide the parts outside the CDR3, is EPEVTQTPSHQVTQMGQEVILRCVPISNHLYFYWYRQILGQKVEFLVSFYNNEISEKSEIFDDQFSVERPDGSNFTLKIRSTKLEDSAMYFCASSLTGLSNQPQHFGDGTRLSIL.

The CDR3 loop reads CASSPRLLGRSTNTEAFF. The CDR3, as DNA: TGTGCCAGCAGTCCCCGCCTTCTGGGGCGGTCAACTAACACTGAAGCTTTCTTT. The V and J genes are TRBV28 and TRBJ1-1; tentative D call: TRBD1 (5 bases). Trimming shortened V by 5 bases and J by 2 bases, and 24 bases separated the two germline ends. Germline loops: CDR1 MDHEN, CDR2 SYDVKM. The CDR3 has 18 amino acids.

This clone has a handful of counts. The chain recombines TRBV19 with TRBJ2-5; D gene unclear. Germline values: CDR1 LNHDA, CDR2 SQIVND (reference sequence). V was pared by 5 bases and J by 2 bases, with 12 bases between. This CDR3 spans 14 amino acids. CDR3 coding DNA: TGTGCCAGTAGTCCAAGTAGTGCTCAAGAGACCCAGTACTTC. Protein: CASSPSSAQETQYF.

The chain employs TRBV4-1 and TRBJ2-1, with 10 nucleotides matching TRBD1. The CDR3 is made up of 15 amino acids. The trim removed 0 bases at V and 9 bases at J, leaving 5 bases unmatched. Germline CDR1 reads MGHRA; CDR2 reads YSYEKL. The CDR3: CASSQDGQGVGEQFF. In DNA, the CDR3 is TGCGCCAGCAGCCAAGATGGACAGGGGGTGGGTGAGCAGTTCTTC.

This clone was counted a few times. CDR3 nucleotides: TGTGCCAGTCGACTAGTTGGACAGGGTGAAGTCTACACCTTC. Its translation: CASRLVGQGEVYTF. The J gene is TRBJ1-2, the V gene TRBV19; 8 nucleotides match TRBD1. This CDR3 spans 14 amino acids. The J segment lost 10 bases and the V segment lost 8 bases, leaving 15 bases of the junction unmatched. Germline V gene data show CDR1 as LNHDA and CDR2 as SQIVND (reference sequence). The entire variable domain, with the rest obtained from reference TRBV19 and TRBJ1-2, is as follows: DGGITQSPKYLFRKEGQNVTLSCEQNLNHDAMYWYRQDPGQGLRLIYYSQIVNDFQKGDIAEGYSVSREKKESFPLTVTSAQKNPTAFYLCASRLVGQGEVYTFGSGTRLTVV.

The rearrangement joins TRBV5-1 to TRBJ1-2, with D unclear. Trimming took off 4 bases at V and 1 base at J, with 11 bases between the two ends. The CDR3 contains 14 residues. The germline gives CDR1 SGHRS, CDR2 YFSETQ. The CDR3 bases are TGCGCCAGCAGCGGGGAGGGCGGTAACTATGGCTACACCTTC. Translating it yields CASSGEGGNYGYTF. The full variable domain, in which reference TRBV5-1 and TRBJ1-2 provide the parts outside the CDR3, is KAGVTQTPRYLIKTRGQQVTLSCSPISGHRSVSWYQQTPGQGLQFLFEYFSETQRNKGNFPGRFSGRQFSNSRSEMNVSTLELGDSALYLCASSGEGGNYGYTFGSGTRLTVV.

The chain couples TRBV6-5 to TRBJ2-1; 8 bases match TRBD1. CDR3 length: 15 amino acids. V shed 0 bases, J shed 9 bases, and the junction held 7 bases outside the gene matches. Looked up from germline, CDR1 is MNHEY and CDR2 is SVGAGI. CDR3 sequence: CASSYSPGGWSEQFF. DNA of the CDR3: TGTGCCAGCAGTTACTCGCCAGGGGGCTGGAGTGAGCAGTTCTTC.

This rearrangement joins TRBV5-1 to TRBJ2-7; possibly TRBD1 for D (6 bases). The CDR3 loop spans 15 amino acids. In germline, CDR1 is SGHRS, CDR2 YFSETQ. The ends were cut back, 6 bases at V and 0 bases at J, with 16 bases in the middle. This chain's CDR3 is CASTPGHEISYEQYF. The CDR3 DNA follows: TGCGCCAGCACCCCGGGACACGAGATCTCCTACGAGCAGTACTTC.

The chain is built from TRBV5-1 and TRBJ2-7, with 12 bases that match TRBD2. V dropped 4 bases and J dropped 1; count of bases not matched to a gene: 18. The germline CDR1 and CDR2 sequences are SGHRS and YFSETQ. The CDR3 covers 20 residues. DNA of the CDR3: TGCGCCAGCAGCGGCAGGGGGTTGACTAGCGGGGGTTCTTTTTCCTACGAGCAGTACTTC. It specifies CASSGRGLTSGGSFSYEQYF.

CDR3 sequence: CASSLNSYNEQFF. CDR3 DNA sequence: TGTGCCAGCAGCTTGAACAGCTACAATGAGCAGTTCTTC. The chain carries TRBV5-4 and TRBJ2-1; D remains unclear. The V end lost 1 base, the J end lost 3 bases, and 5 bases lay between the germline ends. CDR1 SGHNT and CDR2 YYREEE come from the germline V gene (reference sequence). The CDR3 has 13 amino acids.

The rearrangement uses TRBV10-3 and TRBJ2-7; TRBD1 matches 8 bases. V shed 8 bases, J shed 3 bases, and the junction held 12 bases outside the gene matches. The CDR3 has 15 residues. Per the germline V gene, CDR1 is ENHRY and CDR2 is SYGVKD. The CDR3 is CAIRGTDRADYEQYF. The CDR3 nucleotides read TGTGCCATCCGTGGAACGGACAGGGCTGACTACGAGCAGTACTTC.

CDR3 amino acids: CASSQGTSIAYNEQFF. Written as DNA, the CDR3 is TGTGCCAGCAGCCAGGGGACTAGCATCGCCTACAATGAGCAGTTCTTC. V gene TRBV4-2 combines with J gene TRBJ2-1; the match to TRBD2 covers 9 bases. CDR3 size: 16 residues. V lost 3 bases and J lost 2; bases outside the gene matches: 5. Germline CDR1 is LGHNA and CDR2 is YNFKEQ.

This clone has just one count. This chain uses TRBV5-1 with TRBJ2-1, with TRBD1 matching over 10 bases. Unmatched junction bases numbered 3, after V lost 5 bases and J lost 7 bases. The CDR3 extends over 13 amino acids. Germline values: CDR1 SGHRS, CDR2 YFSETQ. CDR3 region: CASRTGGANEQFF. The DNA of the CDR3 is TGCGCCAGCAGGACAGGGGGCGCGAATGAGCAGTTCTTC.